The present entry profiles one TCR beta chain with its context. Its antigen is not identified. TCRdb re-analysed the 5' RACE reads in MiXCR, keeping a single row per CDR3 protein. The table lists hundreds of thousands of distinct CDR3 sequences, 18% of them singletons, with around 13% in the top ten. These data come from a study of identical twins. This CDR3 is 14 amino acids long. Germline CDR1 reads SGHDN; CDR2 reads FVKESK. V was shortened by 0 bases and J by 3 bases, with 9 bases between the two germline ends. The study's findings and limits: Twins shared beta out-of-frame sequences in excess, but this excess was weaker. An excess of low generation probability was shown by twin-shared out-of-frame alpha sequences.

The sample was also reused in another study, on T cells expressing NK-cell markers. As that report states: Sorting was restricted to alpha-beta TCR T cells by an anti-gamma-delta TCR antibody in several experiments.

The receptor was isolated from a woman aged 18-35 years in good health. Specimen: PBMCs. The chain combines TRBV14 with TRBJ2-7; D is unclear. The DNA for the CDR3 is TGTGCCAGCAGCCAAGAATCCGGAAACTACGAGCAGTACTTC. Translated: CASSQESGNYEQYF.